The T cell receptor beta chain under discussion was sequenced for a study of cytomegalovirus exposure and HLA in healthy donors. Use of 60 Vbeta and 13 Jbeta primers characterized the PCR. The data were produced by immunoSEQ multiplex PCR, yet TCRdb's version contains in-frame clones alone and is incomplete. The table lists approximately 160,000 clones, approximately 67% of them singletons. V lost 1 base, J lost 3 bases, and 14 bases stayed unmatched. Germline V gene lookup returns CDR1 GTSNPN and CDR2 SVGIG (reference sequence). This CDR3 spans 18 amino acids. Study-level points and caveats: Sequencing probably produced one cluster of sequence variants that were highly shared.

About this clone itself: The antigen remains undetermined.

The sample taken for sequencing was PBMCs. This sequence joins TRBV30 and TRBJ2-7; 11 nucleotides agree with TRBD2. The source is a woman younger than 30 in good health and CMV-seropositive. The CDR3 DNA reads as TGTGCCTGGAGTGGTTTTACAGGGACCGGGACTAGCGGCTACGAGCAGTACTTC. Its protein is CAWSGFTGTGTSGYEQYF. Full variable domain (remainder filled in from reference TRBV30 and TRBJ2-7): SQTIHQWPATLVQPVGSPLSLECTVEGTSNPNLYWYRQAAGRGLQLLFYSVGIGQISSEVPQNLSASRPQDRQFILSSKKLLLSDSGFYLCAWSGFTGTGTSGYEQYFGPGTRLTVT.